This entry is about one T cell receptor beta chain. Generated by immunoSEQ multiplex PCR, the TCRdb table keeps only in-frame clones and is missing some. The sample contains some 290,000 clones, nearly 90% of which appear only once. This entry comes from a study of blood T cell repertoires in COVID-19. Germline V gene data show CDR1 as SGHDT and CDR2 as YYEEEE. V was pared by 3 bases and J by 4 bases, with 2 bases of the junction left unmatched. The CDR3 runs 14 residues. This rearrangement joins TRBV5-6 to TRBJ1-5, with 9 nucleotides matching TRBD1. Sequences were obtained from peripheral blood. The clonotype was recovered from a woman aged 25 to 39 with COVID-19, enrolled during active disease. DNA of the CDR3: TGTGCCAGCAGCTGGGGACAGGGTAATCAGCCCCAGCATTTT. Its protein product is CASSWGQGNQPQHF.